These 22 T cell receptor beta chains came from one sample sequenced in a study of T cell repertoires in ileal Crohn's disease. Assay used: immunoSEQ multiplex PCR; TCRdb lists only in-frame clones, some missing. The table lists 8,900 or so clones, 65% to 85% of them singletons. The sequenced sample consisted of ileal tissue. The receptors were gathered from an adult with Crohn's disease.

DNA for the CDR3: TGTGCCAGCAGCTGGGGGGATCACACTGAAGCTTTCTTT. It codes for CASSWGDHTEAFF. The rearrangement links TRBV7-3 to TRBJ1-1; D is perhaps TRBD1 (5 bases). The V gene lost 4 bases and the J gene lost 3 bases, with 9 bases spanning the gap. The V gene's germline CDR1 is SGHTA and CDR2 FQGTGA. This CDR3 contains 13 residues.

V is TRBV2 and J is TRBJ2-3; D unclear. Germline V lookup: CDR1 SNHLY, CDR2 FYNNEI. The CDR3 is 12 residues long. Deletions cut 5 bases from V and 8 bases from J, with 11 bases between. The CDR3 nucleotides are TGTGCCAGCAGTCAATCCTTCGGTACGCAGTATTTT. Its translation: CASSQSFGTQYF. Full variable domain (missing parts from reference TRBV2 and TRBJ2-3): EPEVTQTPSHQVTQMGQEVILRCVPISNHLYFYWYRQILGQKVEFLVSFYNNEISEKSEIFDDQFSVERPDGSNFTLKIRSTKLEDSAMYFCASSQSFGTQYFGPGTRLTVL.

This clone is categorized as medium-sized. The V gene is TRBV7-9, the J gene TRBJ2-3; D not resolved. V lost 3 bases and J 0 bases, leaving 10 bases between the germline ends. The V gene's germline CDR1 is SEHNR and CDR2 FQNEAQ (reference sequence). The CDR3 length is 15 residues. CDR3: CASSLSESSTDTQYF. The CDR3 DNA follows: TGTGCCAGCAGCTTGAGCGAATCTAGCACAGATACGCAGTATTTT.

In this sample, this clone is large. Other DNA sequences in the sample encode the same CDR3. The rearrangement links TRBV18 to TRBJ2-7; 9 nucleotides agree with TRBD2. The V gene's germline CDR1 is KGHSH and CDR2 LQKENI. V was clipped by 3 bases and J by 1 base; unmatched bases: 4. The CDR3 runs to 15 residues. CDR3 DNA sequence: TGTGCCAGCTCACCGGAAGCGGGAGGATCCTACGAGCAGTACTTC. Translation gives CASSPEAGGSYEQYF.

The chain carries TRBV4-1 and TRBJ2-7, with 14 bases matching TRBD2. The V gene's germline CDR1 is MGHRA and CDR2 YSYEKL. This CDR3 region has 18 residues. The J segment lost 6 bases and the V segment lost 0 bases, leaving 10 bases of the junction unmatched. CDR3 sequence reads: CASSQDWTSGRLGPEQYF. The DNA for the CDR3 is TGCGCCAGCAGCCAAGATTGGACTAGCGGGAGGTTGGGCCCCGAGCAGTACTTC.

V is TRBV21-1 and J is TRBJ2-3; the table gives TRBD1 as D, unverified against the DNA. TRBV21-1 is termed a pseudogene. This CDR3 region has 20 residues. The CDR3 spells CASSANTQTPGQGRSDTQYF. The CDR3 nucleotides read TGTGCCAGCAGCGCCAACACTCAAACTCCGGGACAGGGGAGGTCAGATACGCAGTATTTT.

The chain carries TRBV27 and TRBJ1-5; D gene ambiguous. The CDR3 loop spans 14 amino acids. Trimming removed 8 bases from V and 0 bases from J, with 11 bases in between. From germline, CDR1 is MNHEY and CDR2 SMNVEV (reference sequence). This CDR3 is CASRGGNSNQPQHF. The CDR3 DNA reads TGTGCCAGCCGTGGAGGGAATAGCAATCAGCCCCAGCATTTT.

This chain links TRBV28 with TRBJ1-5, with 12 positions matching TRBD1. V lost 8 bases and J lost 2; bases outside the gene matches: 10. The germline CDR1 and CDR2 sequences are MDHEN and SYDVKM. The CDR3 runs to 17 residues. CDR3 sequence: CASCSGTGGIGNQPQHF. CDR3 in DNA: TGTGCCAGCTGCTCCGGGACAGGGGGCATTGGCAATCAGCCCCAGCATTTT.

This chain uses TRBV7-9 with TRBJ2-7, with D perhaps TRBD2 (5 bases). V gave up 1 base and J gave up 5 bases, with 15 bases separating them. Looked up from germline, CDR1 is SEHNR and CDR2 is FQNEAQ (reference sequence). This CDR3 spans 15 amino acids. The CDR3 loop reads CASSLGGGVGNEQYF. As DNA, the CDR3 is TGTGCCAGCAGCTTAGGCGGTGGGGTCGGGAACGAGCAGTACTTC.

The J gene is TRBJ1-2, the V gene TRBV13; 7 nucleotides align to TRBD1. V shed 0 bases and J 2 bases; nucleotides not matched to a gene: 9. This CDR3 is built from 17 residues. The germline V gene has CDR1 PRHDT and CDR2 FYEKMQ (reference sequence). CDR3 loop: CASSLGSQGGGNYGYTF. DNA of the CDR3: TGTGCCAGCAGCTTAGGCTCGCAGGGGGGAGGGAACTATGGCTACACCTTC. Drawing the rest from reference TRBV13 and TRBJ1-2, the complete variable domain is AAGVIQSPRHLIKEKRETATLKCYPIPRHDTVYWYQQGPGQDPQFLISFYEKMQSDKGSIPDRFSAQQFSDYHSELNMSSLELGDSALYFCASSLGSQGGGNYGYTFGSGTRLTVV.

This chain links TRBV7-2 with TRBJ2-7, with D possibly TRBD1 on 5 matching bases. Trimming removed 1 base at V and 3 bases at J, with 13 bases between. Looked up from germline, CDR1 is SGHTA and CDR2 is FQGNSA. The CDR3 covers 15 residues. CDR3: CASSLDQGRLYEQYF. CDR3 coding DNA: TGTGCCAGCAGCTTAGACCAGGGCCGGCTCTACGAGCAGTACTTC. Looking up the rest from reference TRBV7-2 and TRBJ2-7 gives the full variable domain: GAGVSQSPSNKVTEKGKDVELRCDPISGHTALYWYRQSLGQGLEFLIYFQGNSAPDKSGLPSDRFSAERTGGSVSTLTIQRTQQEDSAVYLCASSLDQGRLYEQYFGPGTRLTVT.

The V call is TRBV18, the J call TRBJ1-1; D may be TRBD1 (6 bases). This CDR3 has 15 amino acids. CDR1 is KGHSH and CDR2 is LQKENI in the germline V gene. V shed 8 bases and J shed 0 bases, with 16 bases lying between them. CDR3 coding DNA: TGTGCCAGCACTGACCAAGGACAGTTGAACACTGAAGCTTTCTTT. Protein: CASTDQGQLNTEAFF.

This clone counts as large. The chain uses TRBV5-1 and TRBJ2-7; D is uncertain. V lost 2 bases, J lost 0 bases, and 15 bases lay in between. This CDR3 is built from 16 residues. CDR1 is SGHRS, CDR2 YFSETQ, per germline. CDR3 in amino acids: CASSFPPDVDSYEQYF. CDR3 DNA: TGCGCCAGCAGCTTCCCCCCGGACGTCGACTCCTACGAGCAGTACTTC.

The chain couples TRBV11-3 to TRBJ2-3; D remains ambiguous. CDR1 is SGHNT, CDR2 YENEEA, per germline. V gave up 2 bases and J gave up 2 bases, with 11 bases separating them. The CDR3 spans 15 residues. CDR3 coding DNA: TGTGCCAGCAGCTTATCTAGGGTGCCCACAGATACGCAGTATTTT. This sequence encodes CASSLSRVPTDTQYF.

This clone was picked up one time. The chain combines TRBV4-3 with TRBJ1-6; D remains ambiguous. The V gene's germline CDR1 is LGHNA and CDR2 YSLEER. This CDR3 spans 13 amino acids. V shed 0 bases and J shed 10 bases, with 7 bases lying between them. The CDR3: CASSQDSRSPLHF. The CDR3 nucleotides read TGCGCCAGCAGCCAAGATTCACGGTCACCCCTCCACTTT.

The chain has TRBV2 and TRBJ2-2; 8 positions match TRBD2. V lost 6 bases and J lost 6; bases outside the gene matches: 15. The CDR3 covers 17 residues. Germline CDR1 SNHLY, CDR2 FYNNEI. This chain's CDR3 is CASRTGGAGLFAGELFF. DNA of the CDR3: TGTGCCAGCAGGACCGGGGGGGCTGGGCTTTTCGCCGGGGAGCTGTTTTTT.

The CDR3, as DNA: TGTGCCAGCAGTTTTGAGGGCAGCGGGGCAGGCAACACTGAAGCTTTCTTT. It encodes CASSFEGSGAGNTEAFF. The chain uses TRBV28 and TRBJ1-1, with D perhaps TRBD1 (5 bases). CDR3 length equals 17 residues. The germline V gene has CDR1 MDHEN and CDR2 SYDVKM. The V end was cut by 3 bases, the J end by 2 bases, with 19 bases between.

The J gene is TRBJ2-7, the V gene TRBV6-6; D is possibly TRBD1 (6 bases). CDR3 size: 16 residues. V lost 4 bases, J lost 5 bases, and 21 bases lay in between. The V gene's germline CDR1 is MNHNY and CDR2 SVGAGI (reference sequence). The CDR3 sequence is CASSSPQSQGINEQYF. The CDR3 region has the DNA TGTGCCAGCAGTTCCCCACAATCCCAGGGGATCAACGAGCAGTACTTC.

V is TRBV2 and J is TRBJ2-7; TRBD2 is a possible D gene (5 bases). The ends were cut back, 1 base at V and 0 bases at J, with 7 bases in the middle. Germline CDR1 is SNHLY and CDR2 is FYNNEI. CDR3 size: 14 residues. The CDR3 sequence: CASSEGSGSYEQYF. CDR3 nucleotides: TGTGCCAGCAGTGAAGGGAGCGGCTCCTACGAGCAGTACTTC.

This chain uses TRBV6-6 with TRBJ2-7; D is ambiguous. V gave up 0 bases and J gave up 4 bases, with 10 bases separating them. Germline CDR1 reads MNHNY; CDR2 reads SVGAGI (reference sequence). This CDR3 has 14 residues. The CDR3 protein is CASSYSDGRYEQYF. In DNA, the CDR3 is TGTGCCAGCAGTTACTCCGACGGTCGTTACGAGCAGTACTTC.

This clone appeared once. The chain is built from TRBV6-6 and TRBJ2-3; 8 bases match TRBD2. J lost 4 bases, V lost 7 bases, and 10 bases had no gene match. Germline CDR1 is MNHNY and CDR2 is SVGAGI (reference sequence). The CDR3 is 15 amino acids. In nucleotides, the CDR3 is TGTGCCAGCATTACGGCCGGGAGGGGTGCAGATACGCAGTATTTT. Translation gives CASITAGRGADTQYF.

This chain links TRBV6-4 with TRBJ1-4; D is undetermined. The germline gives CDR1 MRHNA, CDR2 SNTAGT. Trimming removed 8 bases from V and 1 base from J, with 11 bases in between. The CDR3 has 14 residues. DNA of the CDR3: TGTGCCAGCGGGGAGAGTGAAACTAATGAAAAACTGTTTTTT. This gives the protein CASGESETNEKLFF.